The source of this TCR beta chain is a study of shared clonotypes between healthy human individuals. The CDR3 extends over 19 amino acids. The germline V gene has CDR1 MNHEY and CDR2 SMNVEV (reference sequence). V was trimmed by 8 bases and J by 5 bases, leaving 33 bases between them. Naivety among CD8 cells was defined by CD45RO negativity and positive CCR7 selection, thereby excluding terminally differentiated effector memory CD45RA+ cells. Assay: immunoSEQ multiplex PCR; the TCRdb copy retains only in-frame clones and omits some. The sample has about 1,900,000 clones, about 95% seen once. The sequence derives from a man aged 18 to 30 in good health. The V gene is TRBV27, the J gene TRBJ1-2, with D hard to call. Sequencing input: naive CD8+ T cells sorted from blood. The CDR3 here is CASGGSIGSPGWEEYGYTF. CDR3 coding DNA: TGTGCCAGCGGCGGTTCGATTGGCTCACCGGGATGGGAGGAGTATGGCTACACCTTC.